The 15 T cell receptor beta chains reported below all come from one sample, sequenced in a study of Ad26.COV2.S vaccination and SARS-CoV-2 variants. Some clones are missing from TCRdb's copy, which holds only in-frame ones; the method was immunoSEQ multiplex PCR. The profile shows 500,000 or so clones, approximately 90% of them singletons. Documented treatment: around 19 received Ad26.COV2.S at low or high dose, single or two shots; about 5 received placebo; per-sample allocation not given. Specimens were obtained on day 63 following the first vaccine or placebo injection. Sequenced here: peripheral blood, sampled in a trial of Ad26.COV2.S vaccine versus placebo. Source of these receptors: a person aged 18-60 years who received the Ad26.COV2.S COVID-19 vaccine or a placebo.

The J gene is TRBJ2-3, the V gene TRBV6-5, with TRBD2 as a possible D gene (6 bases). Trimming stripped 6 bases from V and 11 bases from J, with 21 bases between. The CDR3 is 14 residues long. CDR1 and CDR2 from the germline V gene are MNHEY and SVGAGI. In DNA, the CDR3 is TGTGCCAGCAGATGGACGGGAGACCCGGGTGGGCAGTATTTT. Amino acid sequence: CASRWTGDPGGQYF.

This clone was observed a handful of times. The rearrangement joins TRBV4-2 to TRBJ1-2, with 11 bases that match TRBD1. CDR3 length: 16 residues. V lost 4 bases, J lost 8 bases, and 12 bases stayed unmatched. Germline CDR1 LGHNA, CDR2 YNFKEQ. As DNA, the CDR3 is TGTGCCAGCAGCCGAGCCGTAGGACAGGGGGCGGGAGGCTACACCTTC. It is translated as CASSRAVGQGAGGYTF.

CDR3 in DNA: TGTGCCAGCAGCAGCACTAGCGGGTACCCCTACGAGCAGTACTTC. It translates to CASSSTSGYPYEQYF. The chain joins TRBV11-2 to TRBJ2-7, with 9 nucleotides matching TRBD2. This CDR3 is 15 amino acids long. V shed 5 bases, J shed 2 bases, and the junction held 7 bases outside the gene matches. Germline-derived CDR1 and CDR2 are SGHAT and FQNNGV.

This clone was detected only a few times. The chain carries TRBV6-2 or TRBV6-3 and TRBJ1-6; D possibly corresponds to TRBD1 (5 bases). Trimming took off 5 bases at V and 3 bases at J, with 14 bases between the two ends. CDR1 MNHEY and CDR2 SVGEGT come from the germline V gene. The CDR3 totals 16 residues. CDR3 sequence (DNA): TGTGCCAGCAGTAAAGAAGAGACAGTCTATAATTCACCCCTCCACTTT. This translates into CASSKEETVYNSPLHF.

The chain carries TRBV30 and TRBJ1-1; D may be TRBD1 (5 bases). The CDR3 extends over 13 amino acids. Germline CDR1 and CDR2: GTSNPN and SVGIG (reference sequence). V dropped 2 bases and J dropped 8 bases, with 15 bases sitting between them. The CDR3 DNA follows: TGTGCCTGGAGTTTTTCCGGACATCCCGAAGCTTTCTTT. Residues: CAWSFSGHPEAFF.

J is TRBJ1-6 and V is TRBV4-3; D is perhaps TRBD1 (5 bases). Looked up from germline, CDR1 is LGHNA and CDR2 is YSLEER. The CDR3 contains 15 residues. Trimming cost V 1 base and J 10 bases, with 14 bases left between them. The CDR3 DNA follows: TGCGCCAGCAGCCAAGCACCAGGGATGGTATCACCCCTCCACTTT. Protein: CASSQAPGMVSPLHF.

This clone has more than one count but fewer than ten. The genes are TRBV24-1 and TRBJ1-2, with 7 bases fitting TRBD1. This CDR3 has 13 residues. Trimming removed 5 bases from V and 7 bases from J; junction bases left unmatched: 6. Germline lookup yields CDR1 KGHDR and CDR2 SFDVKD. The CDR3 DNA reads TGTGCCACCAGTGCTAAAGGGGGCTTTGGCTACACCTTC. Its translation: CATSAKGGFGYTF.

This chain links TRBV4-3 with TRBJ2-7; D gene unclear. Germline V CDR1 and CDR2: LGHNA, YSLEER. The CDR3 sequence is 14 residues long. V was shortened by 3 bases and J by 3 bases, with 12 bases between the two germline ends. The CDR3 sequence: CASSQTLLNYEQYF. Here the CDR3 DNA reads TGCGCCAGCAGCCAGACACTACTCAACTACGAGCAGTACTTC.

V is TRBV19 and J is TRBJ1-5; D perhaps matches TRBD1 (6 bases). The CDR3 runs to 15 residues. CDR1 and CDR2 (germline): LNHDA, SQIVND (reference sequence). CDR3 amino acids: CATRGTDRRNQPQHF. In DNA, the CDR3 is TGTGCTACTCGAGGGACGGACAGACGCAATCAGCCCCAGCATTTT. The full variable domain, in which reference TRBV19 and TRBJ1-5 provide the parts outside the CDR3, is DGGITQSPKYLFRKEGQNVTLSCEQNLNHDAMYWYRQDPGQGLRLIYYSQIVNDFQKGDIAEGYSVSREKKESFPLTVTSAQKNPTAFYLCATRGTDRRNQPQHFGDGTRLSIL.

The chain joins TRBV7-2 to TRBJ2-5, with D possibly matching TRBD2 (6 bases). CDR1 and CDR2 from the germline V gene are SGHTA and FQGNSA. CDR3 length: 11 amino acids. V was pared by 4 bases and J by 11 bases, with 11 bases between. CDR3 DNA sequence: TGTGCCAGCAGCTACGGGACTGCTCAGTACTTC. Protein sequence: CASSYGTAQYF.

The chain carries TRBV6-5 and TRBJ2-5, with a weak D call TRBD2 (6 bases). The CDR3 spans 15 residues. V shed 2 bases and J shed 1 base, with 11 bases lying between them. Germline loops: CDR1 MNHEY, CDR2 SVGAGI. DNA for the CDR3: TGTGCCAGCAGTTACAGCGGGTCCCCCCAAGAGACCCAGTACTTC. Translating it yields CASSYSGSPQETQYF.

The chain couples TRBV13 to TRBJ2-7, with 9 bases identical to TRBD1. V lost 3 bases and J lost 5; bases outside the gene matches: 8. The CDR3 is made up of 15 amino acids. Per the germline V gene, CDR1 is PRHDT and CDR2 is FYEKMQ (reference sequence). The CDR3 region is CASSLGGQGSHEQYF. For the CDR3, the DNA is TGTGCCAGCAGCTTGGGAGGACAGGGGAGTCACGAGCAGTACTTC.

The V gene is TRBV27, the J gene TRBJ1-5; D gene ambiguous. Germline V gene lookup returns CDR1 MNHEY and CDR2 SMNVEV (reference sequence). The CDR3 is made up of 12 amino acids. V gave up 4 bases and J gave up 11 bases, with 12 bases separating them. CDR3 coding DNA: TGTGCCAGCAGTTCGCAGCCTGGGGCCCAGCATTTT. Its translation: CASSSQPGAQHF.

The chain has TRBV9 and TRBJ2-3; D is undetermined. CDR3 length: 13 amino acids. Germline assignment: CDR1 SGDLS and CDR2 YYNGEE. V was clipped by 0 bases and J by 2 bases, with 4 bases between them. CDR3: CASSVDVTDTQYF. Here the CDR3 DNA reads TGTGCCAGCAGCGTAGACGTCACAGATACGCAGTATTTT.

The genes are TRBV6-6 and TRBJ1-5; D unresolved. CDR3 length: 16 amino acids. The V end was cut by 0 bases, the J end by 2 bases, with 11 bases between. CDR1 is MNHNY and CDR2 is SVGAGI in the germline V gene (reference sequence). The CDR3 DNA reads TGTGCCAGCAGTTACTCGGACGGACCCCGCAATCAGCCCCAGCATTTT. It yields the protein CASSYSDGPRNQPQHF.